The sequence of this T cell receptor beta chain was determined in a study of T-cell memory formation after mild COVID-19. Study-wide background: The study found TCR clusters largely donor specific.

A word on this clonotype: Its antigen is still unknown.

Study-wide results and limits: A balance of CD4 and CD8 characterized clones contracting day 15 to 85, whereas later expanders leaned CD4+.

It was 5'RACE with constant-segment primers that produced the TCR alpha and TCR beta cDNA libraries, which carried sample barcodes and UMIs. MiXCR, run by TCRdb on the 5' RACE reads, gives a single entry per CDR3 protein. The table records about 140,000 distinct CDR3 sequences, about 14% of them present only once. V lost 5 bases and J 4 bases, leaving 14 bases between the germline ends. This CDR3 has 14 residues. The source material was PBMCs or a T cell subset sorted from them (not recorded which). V and J are TRBV12-3 or TRBV12-4 and TRBJ1-2; D may be TRBD1 (5 bases). This sequence originates from an adult woman who had mild COVID-19 (a few samples of this study predate the infection). Cell type and time point are not known. CDR3 coding DNA: TGTGCCAGCAGTCCCGGCAGGGAGGGCTATGGCTACACCTTC. This encodes CASSPGREGYGYTF.